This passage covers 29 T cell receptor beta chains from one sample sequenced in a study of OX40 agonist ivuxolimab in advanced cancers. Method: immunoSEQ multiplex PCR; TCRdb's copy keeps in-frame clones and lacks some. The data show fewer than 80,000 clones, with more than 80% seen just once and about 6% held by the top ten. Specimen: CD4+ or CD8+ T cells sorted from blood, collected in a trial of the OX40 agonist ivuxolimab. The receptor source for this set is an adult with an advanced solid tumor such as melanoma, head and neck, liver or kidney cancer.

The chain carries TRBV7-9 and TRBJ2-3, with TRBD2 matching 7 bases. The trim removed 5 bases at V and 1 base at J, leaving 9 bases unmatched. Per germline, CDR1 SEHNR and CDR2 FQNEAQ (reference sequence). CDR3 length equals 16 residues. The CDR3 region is CASSPGTIHRTDTQYF. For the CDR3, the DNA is TGTGCCAGCAGCCCCGGGACTATCCACCGCACAGATACGCAGTATTTT. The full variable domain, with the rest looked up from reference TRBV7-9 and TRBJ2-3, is DTGVSQNPRHKITKRGQNVTFRCDPISEHNRLYWYRQTLGQGPEFLTYFQNEAQLEKSRLLSDRFSAERPKGSFSTLEIQRTEQGDSAMYLCASSPGTIHRTDTQYFGPGTRLTVL.

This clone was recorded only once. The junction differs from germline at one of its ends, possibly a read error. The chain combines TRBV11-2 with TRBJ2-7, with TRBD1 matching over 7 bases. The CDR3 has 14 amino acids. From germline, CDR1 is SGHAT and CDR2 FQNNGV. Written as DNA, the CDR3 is TGTACCAGCAACCACAGACAGGGCAGCTACGAGCAGTACTTC. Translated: CTSNHRQGSYEQYF. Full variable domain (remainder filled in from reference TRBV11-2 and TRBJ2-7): EAGVAQSPRYKIIEKRQSVAFWCNPISGHATLYWYQQILGQGPKLLIQFQNNGVVDDSQLPKDRFSAERLKGVDSTLKIQPAKLEDSAVYLCTSNHRQGSYEQYFGPGTRLTVT.

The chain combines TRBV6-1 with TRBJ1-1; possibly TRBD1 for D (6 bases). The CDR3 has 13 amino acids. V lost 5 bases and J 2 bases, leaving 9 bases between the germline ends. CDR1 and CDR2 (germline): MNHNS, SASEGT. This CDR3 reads CASSWDINTEAFF. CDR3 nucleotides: TGTGCCAGCAGTTGGGACATAAACACTGAAGCTTTCTTT.

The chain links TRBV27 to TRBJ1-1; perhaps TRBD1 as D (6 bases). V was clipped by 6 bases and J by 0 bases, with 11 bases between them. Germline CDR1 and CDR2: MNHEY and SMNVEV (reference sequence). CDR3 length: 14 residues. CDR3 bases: TGTGCCAGCAGCCTACAGGGCCTGAACACTGAAGCTTTCTTT. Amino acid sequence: CASSLQGLNTEAFF.

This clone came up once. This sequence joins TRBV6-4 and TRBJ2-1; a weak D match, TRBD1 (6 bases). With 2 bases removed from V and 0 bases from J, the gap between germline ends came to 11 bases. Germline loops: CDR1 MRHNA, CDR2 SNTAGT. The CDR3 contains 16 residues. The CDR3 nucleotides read TGTGCCAGCAGTGACGACAGGACCTTCTCCTACAATGAGCAGTTCTTC. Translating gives CASSDDRTFSYNEQFF.

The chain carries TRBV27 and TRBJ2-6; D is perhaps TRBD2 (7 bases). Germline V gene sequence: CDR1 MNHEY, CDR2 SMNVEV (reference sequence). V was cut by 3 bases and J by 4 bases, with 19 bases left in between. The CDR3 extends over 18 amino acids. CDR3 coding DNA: TGTGCCAGCAGTTTCATAGGCGGCGGGGGACAAGGGGCCAACGTCCTGACTTTC. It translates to CASSFIGGGGQGANVLTF.

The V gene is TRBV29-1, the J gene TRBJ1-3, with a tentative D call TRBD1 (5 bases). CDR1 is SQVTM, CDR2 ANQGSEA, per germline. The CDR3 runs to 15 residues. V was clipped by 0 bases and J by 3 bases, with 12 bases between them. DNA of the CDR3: TGCAGCGTTGAAGAATACCGGGGGAGTGGAAACACCATATATTTT. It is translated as CSVEEYRGSGNTIYF. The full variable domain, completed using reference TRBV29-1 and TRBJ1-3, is SAVISQKPSRDICQRGTSLTIQCQVDSQVTMMFWYRQQPGQSLTLIATANQGSEATYESGFVIDKFPISRPNLTFSTLTVSNMSPEDSSIYLCSVEEYRGSGNTIYFGEGSWLTVV.

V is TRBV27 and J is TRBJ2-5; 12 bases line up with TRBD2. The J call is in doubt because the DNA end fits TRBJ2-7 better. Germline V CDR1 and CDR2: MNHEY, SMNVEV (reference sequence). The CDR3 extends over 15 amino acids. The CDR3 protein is CASRLTSGSLYEQYF. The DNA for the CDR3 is TGTGCCAGCAGGTTGACTAGCGGGAGTCTTTACGAGCAGTACTTC.

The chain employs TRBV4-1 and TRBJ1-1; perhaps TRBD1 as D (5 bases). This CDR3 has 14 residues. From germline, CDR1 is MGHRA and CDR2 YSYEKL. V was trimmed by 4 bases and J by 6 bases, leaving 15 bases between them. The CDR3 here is CASSPYGGGAEAFF. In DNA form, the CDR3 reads TGCGCCAGCAGCCCTTACGGGGGAGGAGCTGAAGCTTTCTTT.

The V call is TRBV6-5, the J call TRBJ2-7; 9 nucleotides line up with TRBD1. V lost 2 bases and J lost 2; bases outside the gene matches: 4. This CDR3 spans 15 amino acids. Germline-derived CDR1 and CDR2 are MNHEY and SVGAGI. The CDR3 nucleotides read TGTGCCAGCAGTTACACGGACAGGGGACCCTACGAGCAGTACTTC. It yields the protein CASSYTDRGPYEQYF.

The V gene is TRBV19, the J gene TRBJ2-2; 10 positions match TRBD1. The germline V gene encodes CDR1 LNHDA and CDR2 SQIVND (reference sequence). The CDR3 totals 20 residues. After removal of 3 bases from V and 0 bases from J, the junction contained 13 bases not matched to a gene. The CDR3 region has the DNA TGTGCCAGTAGTATTGGATGGGGACAGGGGACCTCGACGAACACCGGGGAGCTGTTTTTT. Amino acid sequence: CASSIGWGQGTSTNTGELFF.

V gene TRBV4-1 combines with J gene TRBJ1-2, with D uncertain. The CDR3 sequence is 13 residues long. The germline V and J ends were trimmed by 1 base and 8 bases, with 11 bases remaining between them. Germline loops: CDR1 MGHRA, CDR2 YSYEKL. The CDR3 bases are TGCGCCAGCAGCCAAGGGCTTGGGTACGGCTACACCTTC. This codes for CASSQGLGYGYTF.

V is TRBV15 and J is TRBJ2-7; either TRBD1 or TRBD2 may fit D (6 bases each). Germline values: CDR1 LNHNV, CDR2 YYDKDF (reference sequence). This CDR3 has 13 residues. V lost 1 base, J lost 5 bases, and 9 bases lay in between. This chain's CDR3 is CATSRVRGDEQYF. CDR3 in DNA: TGTGCCACCAGCAGAGTAAGGGGGGACGAGCAGTACTTC.

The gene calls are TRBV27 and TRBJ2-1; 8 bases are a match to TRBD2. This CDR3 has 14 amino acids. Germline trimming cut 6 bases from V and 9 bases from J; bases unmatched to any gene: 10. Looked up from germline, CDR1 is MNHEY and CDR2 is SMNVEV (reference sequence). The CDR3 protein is CASRPAGDILEQFF. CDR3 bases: TGTGCCAGCAGACCAGCGGGAGACATTCTTGAGCAGTTCTTC.

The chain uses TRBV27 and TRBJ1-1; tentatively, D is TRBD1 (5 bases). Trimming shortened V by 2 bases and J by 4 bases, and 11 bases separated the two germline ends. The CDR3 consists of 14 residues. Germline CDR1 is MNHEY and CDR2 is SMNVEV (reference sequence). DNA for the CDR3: TGTGCCAGCAGTTTAGGGGGGACGGGCACTGAAGCTTTCTTT. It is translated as CASSLGGTGTEAFF.

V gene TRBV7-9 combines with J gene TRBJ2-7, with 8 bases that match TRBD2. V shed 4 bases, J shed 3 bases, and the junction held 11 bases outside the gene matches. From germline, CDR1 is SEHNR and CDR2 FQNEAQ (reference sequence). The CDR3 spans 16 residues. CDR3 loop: CASSSWALAGLYEQYF. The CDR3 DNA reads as TGTGCCAGCAGCTCGTGGGCTCTAGCGGGCCTCTACGAGCAGTACTTC.

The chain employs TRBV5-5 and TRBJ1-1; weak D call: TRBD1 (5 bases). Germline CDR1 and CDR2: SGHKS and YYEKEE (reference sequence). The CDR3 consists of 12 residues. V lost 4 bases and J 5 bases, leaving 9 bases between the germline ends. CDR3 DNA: TGTGCCAGCAGCCCCGGGGGGACTGAAGCTTTCTTT. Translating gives CASSPGGTEAFF.

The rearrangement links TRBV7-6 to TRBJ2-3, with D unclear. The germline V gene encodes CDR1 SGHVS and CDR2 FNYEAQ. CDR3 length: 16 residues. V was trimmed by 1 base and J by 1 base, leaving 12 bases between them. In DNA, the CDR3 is TGTGCCAGCAGCTTAGTGGCAGGACGTCGCACAGATACGCAGTATTTT. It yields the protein CASSLVAGRRTDTQYF.

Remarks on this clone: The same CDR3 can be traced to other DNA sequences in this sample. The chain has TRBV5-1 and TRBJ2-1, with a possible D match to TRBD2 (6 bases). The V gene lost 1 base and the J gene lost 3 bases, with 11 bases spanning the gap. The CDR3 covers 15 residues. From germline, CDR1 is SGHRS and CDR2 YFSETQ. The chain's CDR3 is CASSLSGGLYNEQFF. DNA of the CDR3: TGCGCCAGCAGCTTGAGCGGAGGGCTCTACAATGAGCAGTTCTTC.

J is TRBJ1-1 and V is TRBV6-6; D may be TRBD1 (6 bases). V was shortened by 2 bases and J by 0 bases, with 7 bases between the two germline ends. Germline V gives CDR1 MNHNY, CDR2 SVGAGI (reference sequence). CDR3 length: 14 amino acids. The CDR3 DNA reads TGTGCCAGCAGTTACGGGGGGCTGAACACTGAAGCTTTCTTT. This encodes CASSYGGLNTEAFF.

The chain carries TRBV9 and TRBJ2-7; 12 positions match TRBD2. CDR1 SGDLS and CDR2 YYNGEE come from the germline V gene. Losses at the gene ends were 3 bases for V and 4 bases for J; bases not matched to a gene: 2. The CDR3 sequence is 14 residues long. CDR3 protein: CASSGLAGEYEQYF. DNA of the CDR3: TGTGCCAGCAGCGGACTAGCGGGAGAATACGAGCAGTACTTC.

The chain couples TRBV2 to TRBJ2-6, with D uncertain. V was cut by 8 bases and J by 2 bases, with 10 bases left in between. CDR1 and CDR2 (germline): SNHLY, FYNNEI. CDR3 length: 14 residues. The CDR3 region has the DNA TGTGCCAGCGGGCATGCTGCTGGGGCCAACGTCCTGACTTTC. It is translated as CASGHAAGANVLTF. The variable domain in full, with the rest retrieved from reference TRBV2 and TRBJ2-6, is EPEVTQTPSHQVTQMGQEVILRCVPISNHLYFYWYRQILGQKVEFLVSFYNNEISEKSEIFDDQFSVERPDGSNFTLKIRSTKLEDSAMYFCASGHAAGANVLTFGAGSRLTVL.

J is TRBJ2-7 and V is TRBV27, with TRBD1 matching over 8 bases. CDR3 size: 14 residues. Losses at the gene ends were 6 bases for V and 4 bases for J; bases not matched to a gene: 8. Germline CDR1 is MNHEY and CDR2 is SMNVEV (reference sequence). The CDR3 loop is CASSSRDRRYEQYF. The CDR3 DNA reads TGTGCCAGCAGCTCCCGGGACAGGCGATACGAGCAGTACTTC.

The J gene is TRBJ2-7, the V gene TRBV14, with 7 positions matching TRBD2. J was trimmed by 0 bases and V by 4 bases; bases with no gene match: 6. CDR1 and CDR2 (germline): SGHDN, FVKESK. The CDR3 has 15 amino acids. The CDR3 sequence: CASSPPGGFSYEQYF. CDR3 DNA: TGTGCCAGCAGCCCCCCGGGGGGTTTCTCCTACGAGCAGTACTTC.

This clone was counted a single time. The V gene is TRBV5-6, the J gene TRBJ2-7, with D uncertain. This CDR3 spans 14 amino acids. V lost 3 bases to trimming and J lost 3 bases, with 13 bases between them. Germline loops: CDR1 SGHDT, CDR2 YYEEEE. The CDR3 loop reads CASSSVRPSYEQYF. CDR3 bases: TGTGCCAGCAGCTCGGTCAGGCCTAGCTACGAGCAGTACTTC. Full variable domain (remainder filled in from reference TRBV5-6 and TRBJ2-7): DAGVTQSPTHLIKTRGQQVTLRCSPKSGHDTVSWYQQALGQGPQFIFQYYEEEERQRGNFPDRFSGHQFPNYSSELNVNALLLGDSALYLCASSSVRPSYEQYFGPGTRLTVT.

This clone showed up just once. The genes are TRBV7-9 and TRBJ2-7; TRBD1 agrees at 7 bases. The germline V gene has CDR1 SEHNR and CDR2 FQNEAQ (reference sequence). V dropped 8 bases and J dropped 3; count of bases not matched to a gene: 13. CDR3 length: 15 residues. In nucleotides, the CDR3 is TGTGCCAGCGTCCCACGGGACAGAAGATACTACGAGCAGTACTTC. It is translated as CASVPRDRRYYEQYF. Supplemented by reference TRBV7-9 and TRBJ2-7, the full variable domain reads DTGVSQNPRHKITKRGQNVTFRCDPISEHNRLYWYRQTLGQGPEFLTYFQNEAQLEKSRLLSDRFSAERPKGSFSTLEIQRTEQGDSAMYLCASVPRDRRYYEQYFGPGTRLTVT.

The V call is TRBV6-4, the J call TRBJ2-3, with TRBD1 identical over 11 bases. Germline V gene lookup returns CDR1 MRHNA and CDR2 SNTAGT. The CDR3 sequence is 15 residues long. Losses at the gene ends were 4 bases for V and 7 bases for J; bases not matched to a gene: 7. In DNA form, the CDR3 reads TGTGCCAGCAGTGCAGTGGGGGACAGGGGGAATACGCAGTATTTT. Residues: CASSAVGDRGNTQYF.

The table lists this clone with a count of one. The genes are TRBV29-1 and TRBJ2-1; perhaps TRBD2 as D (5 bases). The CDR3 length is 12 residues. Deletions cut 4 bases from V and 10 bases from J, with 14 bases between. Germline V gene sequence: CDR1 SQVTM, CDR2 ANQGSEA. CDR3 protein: CSVVRLAGEQFF. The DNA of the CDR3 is TGCAGCGTTGTTAGGCTAGCCGGCGAGCAGTTCTTC.

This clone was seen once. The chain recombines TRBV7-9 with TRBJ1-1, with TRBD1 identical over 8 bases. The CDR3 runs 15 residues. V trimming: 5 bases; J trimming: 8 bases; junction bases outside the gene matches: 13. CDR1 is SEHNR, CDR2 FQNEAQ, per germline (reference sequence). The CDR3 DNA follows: TGTGCCAGCAGCCTAGAACAGGGGGAGCAAGTCGAAGCTTTCTTT. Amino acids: CASSLEQGEQVEAFF. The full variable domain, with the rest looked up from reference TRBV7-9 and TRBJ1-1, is DTGVSQNPRHKITKRGQNVTFRCDPISEHNRLYWYRQTLGQGPEFLTYFQNEAQLEKSRLLSDRFSAERPKGSFSTLEIQRTEQGDSAMYLCASSLEQGEQVEAFFGQGTRLTVV.